Here is one T cell receptor (beta chain) with its context. The Seattle patients joined while their infection was active and were tracked longitudinally afterward. The protocol was immunoSEQ multiplex PCR, while the TCRdb copy is restricted to in-frame clones and leaves out a portion. Among roughly 290,000 clones listed, 70% to 90% were seen once. Germline V CDR1 and CDR2: MDHEN, SYDVKM. Deletions cut 4 bases from V and 0 bases from J, with 16 bases between. This CDR3 is built from 16 residues. This sample was taken from a study of blood T cell repertoires in COVID-19. Study-wide context: From the United States, Italy and Spain came samples of acute and convalescent COVID-19. PBMCs, B-cell-depleted T cells, or T cells were the source of the cDNA or gDNA that made up the material.

This TCR was recovered from a human donor with COVID-19, enrolled during active disease. The donor label of this sample is uncertain. This chain connects TRBV28 to TRBJ2-7; D might be TRBD2 (5 bases). The sequencing input was peripheral blood. The CDR3 region has the DNA TGTGCCAGCAGTTCCCCTACGTGGGGAGCCTCCTACGAGCAGTACTTC. Translation gives CASSSPTWGASYEQYF.